Listed below are T cell receptor beta chains from one sample, sequenced in a study of naive and memory T cell subsets. MiXCR was run by TCRdb on the 5' RACE reads, yielding one entry per CDR3 protein. The data contain 25,000 to 35,000 distinct CDR3 sequences, about a sixth of them singletons. The receptors were gathered from a female donor in good health. Both conserved end residues are part of each CDR3. A D gene is named only where the DNA matches it firmly. Some rows have no size entry. The others give once, few or many, or a class for an expanded clone.

d_gene	v_gene	abundance	j_gene	CDR3nt	CDR3aa
-	TRBV20-1	few	TRBJ2-7	TGCAGTGCTAGAGAAGGGAACTCCTACGAGCAGTACTTC	CSAREGNSYEQYF
-	TRBV6-5	many	TRBJ1-3	TGTGCCAGCAGTACAGGGTCTGGAAACACCATATATTTT	CASSTGSGNTIYF
-	TRBV10-3	many	TRBJ1-6	TGTGCCATCAGTGATAATGAGGATTCACCCCTCCACTTT	CAISDNEDSPLHF
-	TRBV11-3	-	TRBJ2-1	TGTGCCAGCAGCTACCGCAGGGGCGATGAGCAGTTCTTC	CASSYRRGDEQFF
-	TRBV11-3	many	TRBJ1-3	TGTGCCAGCAGCTTAATGGATAGTTCTGGAAACACCATATATTTT	CASSLMDSSGNTIYF
-	TRBV6-5	few	TRBJ1-3	TGTGCCAGCAGTTACCAGGCGGCTGGAAACACCATATATTTT	CASSYQAAGNTIYF
-	TRBV1	many	TRBJ2-1	TGCACCAGCAGCCAAAGTGACAGGCTCAAGAAAGGCAATGAGCAGTTCTTC	CTSSQSDRLKKGNEQFF
-	TRBV6-6	many	TRBJ2-7	TGTGCCAGCAGTTACTCACTAGGGGGTTCGCACGAGCAGTACTTC	CASSYSLGGSHEQYF
TRBD2	TRBV7-2	-	TRBJ2-2	TGTGCCAGCAGCTTAAGTGGGGGAGGGACCGGGGAGCTGTTTTTT	CASSLSGGGTGELFF
TRBD2	TRBV6-5	-	TRBJ2-1	TGTGCCAGCAGCTCTAGCGGGGGGGCCTACAATGAGCAGTTCTTC	CASSSSGGAYNEQFF
TRBD1	TRBV5-1	few	TRBJ2-7	TGCGCCAGCAGCCTGAGTCCCGGACAGGGGGCCTACGAGCAGTACTTC	CASSLSPGQGAYEQYF
TRBD1	TRBV2	few	TRBJ1-2	TGTGCCAGCAGTGATAGGGCAGGGGGAACCGGCGACACCTTC	CASSDRAGGTGDTF
-	TRBV20-1	many	TRBJ1-4	TGCAGTGCCAGCGGAAATGAAAAACTGTTTTTT	CSASGNEKLFF
-	TRBV7-2	-	TRBJ1-2	TGTGCCAGCAGCTTAGCGGCGCGAGGCTACACCTTC	CASSLAARGYTF
-	TRBV18	-	TRBJ2-7	TGTGCCAGCTCACGCGAGTCCCCCTACGAGCAGTACTTC	CASSRESPYEQYF
TRBD1	TRBV5-1	-	TRBJ1-1	TGCGCCAGCAGCCGTCTCGGGACAGGCCCACGCCGCACTGAAGCTTTCTTT	CASSRLGTGPRRTEAFF
-	TRBV12-3/TRBV12-4	few	TRBJ2-2	TGTGCCAGCAGTTCCCGGGGTAAAGGTTGGGCCGGGGAGCTGTTTTTT	CASSSRGKGWAGELFF
TRBD2	TRBV20-1	many	TRBJ2-1	TGCAGTGCTAGTAAGACTAGCGGGGGGGAGTGGCATGAGCAGTTCTTC	CSASKTSGGEWHEQFF
TRBD2	TRBV20-1	many	TRBJ2-1	TGCAGTGCTAGAGTGGTTGAGACTAGCGGGGGGGCCCTCAACAACAATGAGCAGTTCTTC	CSARVVETSGGALNNNEQFF
-	TRBV20-1	medium-sized	TRBJ1-5	TGCAGTGCTAGAGATCGCAGTCTTCGCAATCAGCCCCAGCATTTT	CSARDRSLRNQPQHF
-	TRBV9	-	TRBJ2-7	TGTGCCAGCAGCCCACGGGACGGGCGCTACGAGCAGTACTTC	CASSPRDGRYEQYF
-	TRBV12-5	many	TRBJ2-3	TGTGCTAGTGGGACGGGGCTAGGGGGAGAGGGCGATACGCAGTATTTT	CASGTGLGGEGDTQYF
TRBD1	TRBV6-5	few	TRBJ2-1	TGTGCCAGCAGTATTGACAGGGCTAAGGGGTTGGAGTTCTTC	CASSIDRAKGLEFF
TRBD1	TRBV5-1	-	TRBJ2-3	TGCGCCAGCACCCCAGGACAGGGTACAGATACGCAGTATTTT	CASTPGQGTDTQYF
-	TRBV29-1	many	TRBJ1-2	TGCAGCGTTGACACGCAGGGTCTCAACTATGGCTACACCTTC	CSVDTQGLNYGYTF
-	TRBV6-6	many	TRBJ2-5	TGTGCCAGCACGCCAGGGAGTCAAGAGACCCAGTACTTC	CASTPGSQETQYF
-	TRBV11-2	-	TRBJ1-2	TGTGCCAGCAGCTTAGGGGTGCAGGGTAACTATGGCTACACCTTC	CASSLGVQGNYGYTF
-	TRBV3-1	-	TRBJ2-1	TGTGCCAGCAGATCGGACGTCGTCGGTGAGCAGTTCTTC	CASRSDVVGEQFF
-	TRBV20-1	many	TRBJ1-5	TGCAGTGCTAGAGATGGGGGGGATCAGCCCCAGCATTTT	CSARDGGDQPQHF
TRBD2	TRBV11-1	many	TRBJ2-2	TGTGCCAGCAGGATGAGCGGGGGGCCCACCTTACCCGGGGAGCTGTTTTTT	CASRMSGGPTLPGELFF
TRBD1	TRBV5-1	-	TRBJ1-4	TGCGCCAGCTCCGTACAAAGACAGGGGCGAAATGAAAAACTGTTTTTT	CASSVQRQGRNEKLFF
-	TRBV20-1	many	TRBJ2-2	TGCAGTGCAGCAGCGTATGGGGCGGGGAACACCGGGGAGCTGTTTTTT	CSAAAYGAGNTGELFF
-	TRBV20-1	many	TRBJ2-1	TGCAGTGCTCGAGAACTCGTAAATGAGCAGTTCTTC	CSARELVNEQFF
-	TRBV29-1	many	TRBJ2-2	TGCATAGGTGCAGGGGGGACCGGGGAGCTGTTTTTT	CIGAGGTGELFF
-	TRBV7-9	many	TRBJ2-7	TGTGCCAGCAGCCTAGGTGGCCAGGGGAACGAGCAGTACTTC	CASSLGGQGNEQYF